A selection of T cell receptor beta chains follows, all from one sample in a study of shared clonotypes between healthy human individuals. TCRdb keeps only in-frame clones here, not all; method: immunoSEQ multiplex PCR. Of around 990,000 clones listed, roughly 80% are singletons. Sequenced material: memory CD4+ T cells from PBMCs. Receptors were obtained from a young man in good health. Some clones in this sample may be carry-over from other donors' samples. The CDR3 runs from the conserved cysteine through the conserved F or W. The D gene is left open where the match is weak. Clone size is not always given. Where it is, it says once, few, many or a class for expanded clones.

d_call j_call v_call clone_size cdr3_nt cdr3_aa
- TRBJ2-5 TRBV7-2 - TGTGCCAGCAGCCTAGTGGGTGGGGAGACCCAGTACTTC CASSLVGGETQYF
- TRBJ1-5 TRBV7-2 few TGTGCCAGCAGTCGGACCGGGAAGCCCCAGCATTTT CASSRTGKPQHF
TRBD2 TRBJ2-5 TRBV30 - TGTGCCTGGAGTTGGGCCCGGGAGGGCCGATACTTC CAWSWAREGRYF
- TRBJ2-7 TRBV6-6 - TGTGCCAGCACCCAAGACGGATCCCTACGAGTGCAGTACTTC CASTQDGSLRVQYF
- TRBJ2-7 TRBV19 - TGTGCCAGTAGTGTAGGGGGCGGGAAGAACGAGCAGTACTTC CASSVGGGKNEQYF
TRBD1 TRBJ1-5 TRBV6-6 - TGTGCCAGCAGTTATGACAGGGCCAATCAGCCCCAGCATTTT CASSYDRANQPQHF
TRBD1 TRBJ1-3 TRBV28 few TGTGCCAGCAGTCCCTCAGGGGGTGAAAACACCATATATTTT CASSPSGGENTIYF
- TRBJ1-2 TRBV7-2 - TGTGCCAGCAGCTCCAAAGGGGCAGCTAACTATGGCTACACCTTC CASSSKGAANYGYTF
- TRBJ2-7 TRBV2 - TGTGCCAGCAGAGACTACGAGCAGTACTTC CASRDYEQYF
TRBD1 TRBJ2-7 TRBV30 - TGTGCCTGGAGGGCACAGGGGATCTCCTACGAGCAGTACTTC CAWRAQGISYEQYF
- TRBJ2-7 TRBV28 - TGTGCCAGCAGGATCCGAAACGGGGCGGGGGAGCAGTACTTC CASRIRNGAGEQYF
TRBD2 TRBJ2-7 TRBV10-1 - TGCGCCAGCAGTGAGTCCGGGACTAGCTCCCACGAGCAGTACTTC CASSESGTSSHEQYF
- TRBJ2-3 TRBV6-1 few TGTGCCAGCAGTGTACAGACCACAGATACGCAGTATTTT CASSVQTTDTQYF
- TRBJ1-2 TRBV28 - TGTGCCAGCAGTTTCCCGAGACAGTCCTATGGCTACACCTTC CASSFPRQSYGYTF
- TRBJ2-5 TRBV7-2 - TGTGCCAGCAGCCCCGGGTACCAAGAGACCCAGTACTTC CASSPGYQETQYF
- TRBJ2-6 TRBV13 - TGTGCCAGCAGCACACGGGCTGGGGCCAACGTCCTGACTTTC CASSTRAGANVLTF
- TRBJ2-3 TRBV29-1 - TGCAGCGTTAGAATAGGGGTTAGCACAGATACGCAGTATTTT CSVRIGVSTDTQYF
- TRBJ2-2 TRBV10-3 - TGTGCCATCAGTGACGGTGGGGCCTCGGGCACCGGGGAGCTGTTTTTT CAISDGGASGTGELFF
- TRBJ2-2 TRBV4-1 - TGCGCCAGCAGCCAATTCTTGGGGGAGCTGTTTTTT CASSQFLGELFF
- TRBJ1-5 TRBV6-6 few TGTGCCAGCAGTTACCTAAATCAGCCCCAGCATTTT CASSYLNQPQHF
TRBD1 TRBJ1-1 TRBV14 - TGTGCCAGCAGCCAACTACGGGGACAGGGGGCGGGAGAAGCTTTCTTT CASSQLRGQGAGEAFF
- TRBJ2-2 TRBV7-2 - TGTGCCAGCAGCTTAAGGCAGCCCGGGGAGCTGTTTTTT CASSLRQPGELFF